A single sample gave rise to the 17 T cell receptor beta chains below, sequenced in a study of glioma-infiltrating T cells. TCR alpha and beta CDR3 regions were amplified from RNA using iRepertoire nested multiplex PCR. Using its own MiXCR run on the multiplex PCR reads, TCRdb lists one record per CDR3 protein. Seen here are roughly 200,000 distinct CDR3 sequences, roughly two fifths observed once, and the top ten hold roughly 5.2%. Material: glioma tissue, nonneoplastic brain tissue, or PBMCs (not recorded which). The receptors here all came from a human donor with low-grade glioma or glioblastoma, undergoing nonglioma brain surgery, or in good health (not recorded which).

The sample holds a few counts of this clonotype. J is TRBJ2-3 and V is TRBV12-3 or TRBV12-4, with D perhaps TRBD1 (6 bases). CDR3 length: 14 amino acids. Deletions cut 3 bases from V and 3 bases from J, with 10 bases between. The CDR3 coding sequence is TGTGCCAGCAGTTTCTACAGGGAGACAGATACGCAGTATTTT. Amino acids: CASSFYRETDTQYF.

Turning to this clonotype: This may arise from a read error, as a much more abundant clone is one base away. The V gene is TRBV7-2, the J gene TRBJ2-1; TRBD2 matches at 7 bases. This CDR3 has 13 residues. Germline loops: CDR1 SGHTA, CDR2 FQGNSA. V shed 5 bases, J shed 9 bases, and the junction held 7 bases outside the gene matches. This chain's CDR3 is CASSPGLSSEQFF. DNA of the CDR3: TGTGCCAGCAGCCCGGGACTAAGCAGTGAGCAGTTCTTC.

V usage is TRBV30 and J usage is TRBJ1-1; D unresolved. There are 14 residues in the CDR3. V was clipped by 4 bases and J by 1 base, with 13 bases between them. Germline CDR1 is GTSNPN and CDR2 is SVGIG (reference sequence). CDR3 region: CAWNRAEKNTEAFF. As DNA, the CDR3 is TGTGCCTGGAACCGGGCAGAGAAGAACACTGAAGCTTTCTTT.

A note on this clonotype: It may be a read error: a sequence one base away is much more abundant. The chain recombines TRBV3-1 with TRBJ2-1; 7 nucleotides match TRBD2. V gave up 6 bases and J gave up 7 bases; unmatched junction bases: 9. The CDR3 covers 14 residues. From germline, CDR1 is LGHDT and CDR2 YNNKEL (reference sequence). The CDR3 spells CASSFGLEVNEQFF. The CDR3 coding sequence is TGTGCCAGCAGTTTCGGACTAGAAGTTAATGAGCAGTTCTTC.

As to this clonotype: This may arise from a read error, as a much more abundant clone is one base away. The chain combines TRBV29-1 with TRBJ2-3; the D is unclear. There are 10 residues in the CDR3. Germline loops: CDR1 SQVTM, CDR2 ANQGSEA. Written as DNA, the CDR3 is TGCAGCGTCTCCTTGAATACGGAGTATTTT. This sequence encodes CSVSLNTEYF.

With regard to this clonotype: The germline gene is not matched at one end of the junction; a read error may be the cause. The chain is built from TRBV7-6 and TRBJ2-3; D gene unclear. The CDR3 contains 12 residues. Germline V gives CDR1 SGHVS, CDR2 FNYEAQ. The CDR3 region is CASSFLTDTKYF. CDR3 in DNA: TGTGCCAGCAGCTTTCTCACAGATACGAAGTATTTT.

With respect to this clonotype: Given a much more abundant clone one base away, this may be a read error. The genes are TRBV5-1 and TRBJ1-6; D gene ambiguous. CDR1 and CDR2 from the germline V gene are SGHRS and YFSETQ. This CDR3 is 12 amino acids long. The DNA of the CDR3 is TGCGCCAGCACCTTGGACAATTCACCCCTCCACTTT. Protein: CASTLDNSPLHF.

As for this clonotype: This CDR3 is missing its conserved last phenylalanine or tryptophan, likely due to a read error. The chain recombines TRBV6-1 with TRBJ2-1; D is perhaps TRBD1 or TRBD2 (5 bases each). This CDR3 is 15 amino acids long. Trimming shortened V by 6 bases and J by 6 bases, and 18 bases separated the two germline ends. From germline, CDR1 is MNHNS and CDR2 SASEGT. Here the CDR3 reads CASSRGRTEINEQFS. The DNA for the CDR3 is TGTGCCAGCAGCCGGGGACGGACCGAAATCAATGAGCAGTTCTCC.

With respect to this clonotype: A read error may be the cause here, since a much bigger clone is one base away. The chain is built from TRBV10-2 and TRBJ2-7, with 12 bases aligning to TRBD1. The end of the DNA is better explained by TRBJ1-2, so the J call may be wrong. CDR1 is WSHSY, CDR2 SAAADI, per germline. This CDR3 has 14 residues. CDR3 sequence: CARAEGQGAGGYTF. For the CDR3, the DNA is TGCGCCAGAGCCGAGGGACAGGGGGCAGGTGGCTACACCTTC.

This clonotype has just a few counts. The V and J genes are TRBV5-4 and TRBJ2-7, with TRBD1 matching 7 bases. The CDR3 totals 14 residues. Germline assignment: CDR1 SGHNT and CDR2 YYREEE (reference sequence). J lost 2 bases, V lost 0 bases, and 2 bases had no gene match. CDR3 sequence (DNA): TGTGCCAGCAGCTTGGGGCAGGGGGCCTACGAGCAGTACTTC. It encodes CASSLGQGAYEQYF.

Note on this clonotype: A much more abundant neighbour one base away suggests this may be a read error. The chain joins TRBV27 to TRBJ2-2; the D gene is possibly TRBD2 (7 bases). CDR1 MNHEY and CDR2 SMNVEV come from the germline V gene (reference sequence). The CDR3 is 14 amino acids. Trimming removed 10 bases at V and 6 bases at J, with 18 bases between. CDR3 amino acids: CANGLGGGAGELFF. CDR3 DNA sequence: TGTGCCAATGGGCTGGGAGGGGGGGCCGGGGAGCTGTTTTTT.

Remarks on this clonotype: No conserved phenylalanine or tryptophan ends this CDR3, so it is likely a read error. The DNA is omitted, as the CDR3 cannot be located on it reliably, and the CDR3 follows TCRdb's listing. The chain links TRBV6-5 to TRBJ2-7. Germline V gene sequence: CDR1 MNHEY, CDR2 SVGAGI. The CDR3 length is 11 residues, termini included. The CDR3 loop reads CASSELQNLYS.

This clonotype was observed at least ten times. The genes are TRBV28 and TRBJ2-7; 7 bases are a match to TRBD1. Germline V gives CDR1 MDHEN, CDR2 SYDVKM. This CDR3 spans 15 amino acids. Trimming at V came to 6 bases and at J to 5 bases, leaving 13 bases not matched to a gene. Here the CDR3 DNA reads TGTGCCAGCAGGCCTCCTTCCAGGGGGTGGGACGAGCAGTACTTC. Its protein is CASRPPSRGWDEQYF.

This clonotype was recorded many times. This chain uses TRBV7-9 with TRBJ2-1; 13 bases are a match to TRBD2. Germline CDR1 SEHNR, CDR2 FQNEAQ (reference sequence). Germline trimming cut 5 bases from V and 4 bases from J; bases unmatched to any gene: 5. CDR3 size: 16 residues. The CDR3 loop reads CASSELAGGRYNEQFF. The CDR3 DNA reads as TGTGCCAGCAGCGAACTAGCGGGAGGGCGGTACAATGAGCAGTTCTTC.

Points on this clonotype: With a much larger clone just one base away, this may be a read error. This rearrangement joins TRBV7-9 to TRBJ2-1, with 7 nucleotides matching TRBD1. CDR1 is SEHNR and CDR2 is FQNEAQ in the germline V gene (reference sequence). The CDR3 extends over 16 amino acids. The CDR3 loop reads CASSHHRRTGNNEKFF. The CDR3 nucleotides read TGTGCCAGCAGCCACCATAGAAGGACAGGTAACAATGAGAAGTTCTTC. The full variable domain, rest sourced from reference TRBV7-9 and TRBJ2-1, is DTGVSQNPRHKITKRGQNVTFRCDPISEHNRLYWYRQTLGQGPEFLTYFQNEAQLEKSRLLSDRFSAERPKGSFSTLEIQRTEQGDSAMYLCASSHHRRTGNNEKFFGPGTRLTVL.

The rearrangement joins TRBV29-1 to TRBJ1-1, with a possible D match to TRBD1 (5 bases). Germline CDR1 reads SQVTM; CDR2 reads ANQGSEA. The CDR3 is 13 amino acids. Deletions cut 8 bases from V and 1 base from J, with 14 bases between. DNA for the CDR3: TGCAGCTCCGGACACTTGAAGAACACTGAAGCTTTCTTT. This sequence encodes CSSGHLKNTEAFF. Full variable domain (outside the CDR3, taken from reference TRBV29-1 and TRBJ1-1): SAVISQKPSRDICQRGTSLTIQCQVDSQVTMMFWYRQQPGQSLTLIATANQGSEATYESGFVIDKFPISRPNLTFSTLTVSNMSPEDSSIYLCSSGHLKNTEAFFGQGTRLTVV.

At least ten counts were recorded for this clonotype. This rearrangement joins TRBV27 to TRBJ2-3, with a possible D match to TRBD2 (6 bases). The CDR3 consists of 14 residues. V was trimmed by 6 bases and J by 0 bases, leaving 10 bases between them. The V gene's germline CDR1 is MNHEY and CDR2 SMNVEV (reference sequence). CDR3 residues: CASRASVSTDTQYF. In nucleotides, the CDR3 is TGTGCCAGCAGAGCTAGCGTTAGCACAGATACGCAGTATTTT.